Following are 28 T cell receptor beta chains from one sample sequenced in a study of cytomegalovirus exposure and HLA in healthy donors (dated 2017 in TCRdb). The library was made by the immunoSEQ multiplex PCR assay. For the multiplex PCR, a mixture combining 60 forward primers for TCR Vbeta segments and 13 reverse primers for TCR Jbeta segments was used. TCRdb retrieved this table from immuneACCESS and kept in-frame rearrangements only. Not all clones are present; in checked studies, unresolved V genes account for under half, and no reason is known for the remainder. The sample includes 150,000 to 250,000 clones, with roughly four fifths observed a single time. The top ten clones comprise 5.5% to 7.5% of the sample. The sequencing input was PBMCs. The receptors were gathered from a woman in her forties or fifties in good health and CMV-seropositive.

About this clone itself: A junction boundary mismatches the germline segment, possibly from a read error. This chain joins TRBV28 and TRBJ1-3, with TRBD1 as a possible D gene (6 bases). CDR3 length: 14 residues. Germline loops: CDR1 MDHEN, CDR2 SYDVKM. CDR3 sequence: CASHSGQPGNSIYF. For the CDR3, the DNA is TGTGCCAGCCACAGCGGACAGCCTGGAAACAGCATATATTTT.

J is TRBJ2-1 and V is TRBV7-7; 7 nucleotides match TRBD2. The CDR3 is 17 residues long. J lost 0 bases, V lost 5 bases, and 10 bases had no gene match. Germline CDR1 and CDR2: SSHAT and FNYEAQ (reference sequence). As DNA, the CDR3 is TGTGCCAGCAGCGTTAGCGGGCCCCTAAGCTCCTACAATGAGCAGTTCTTC. Translated, it gives CASSVSGPLSSYNEQFF.

The V and J genes are TRBV7-9 and TRBJ1-1, with unresolved D. V lost 1 base, J lost 4 bases, and 7 bases lay in between. Germline-derived CDR1 and CDR2 are SEHNR and FQNEAQ (reference sequence). The CDR3 totals 13 residues. The CDR3 region is CASSLGTTTEAFF. The DNA for the CDR3 is TGTGCCAGCAGCTTAGGGACTACCACTGAAGCTTTCTTT. Supplemented by reference TRBV7-9 and TRBJ1-1, the full variable domain reads DTGVSQNPRHKITKRGQNVTFRCDPISEHNRLYWYRQTLGQGPEFLTYFQNEAQLEKSRLLSDRFSAERPKGSFSTLEIQRTEQGDSAMYLCASSLGTTTEAFFGQGTRLTVV.

The chain links TRBV5-1 to TRBJ1-1, with D perhaps matching TRBD1 (6 bases). V lost 4 bases and J lost 1, with 8 bases in between. CDR3 length: 13 amino acids. CDR1 and CDR2 (germline): SGHRS, YFSETQ. The DNA for the CDR3 is TGCGCCAGCAGCCAAGGGGGGAACACTGAAGCTTTCTTT. Protein: CASSQGGNTEAFF.

A word on this clone: This CDR3 is also generated by other DNA sequences in the sample. V is TRBV9 and J is TRBJ2-7, with 8 bases that match TRBD2. The V gene end was trimmed by 0 bases and the J gene end by 2 bases; junction bases not matched to a gene: 4. Germline V gives CDR1 SGDLS, CDR2 YYNGEE. The CDR3 runs to 15 residues. The CDR3 protein is CASSVGAGGPYEQYF. In DNA, the CDR3 is TGTGCCAGCAGCGTAGGCGCGGGGGGCCCCTACGAGCAGTACTTC. Variable domain in full (rest from reference TRBV9 and TRBJ2-7): DSGVTQTPKHLITATGQRVTLRCSPRSGDLSVYWYQQSLDQGLQFLIQYYNGEERAKGNILERFSAQQFPDLHSELNLSSLELGDSALYFCASSVGAGGPYEQYFGPGTRLTVT.

V gene TRBV6-1 combines with J gene TRBJ1-2, with a weak D call TRBD1 (5 bases). The length of the CDR3 is 15 residues. The germline V gene encodes CDR1 MNHNS and CDR2 SASEGT. Trimming removed 7 bases from V and 4 bases from J, with 19 bases in between. CDR3 nucleotides: TGTGCCAGCACCCCAGATGGGGGGTGGCTCTATGGCTACACCTTC. The encoded protein is CASTPDGGWLYGYTF.

This clone was seen more than once but under ten times. Its ends do not fully match the called genes, so a read error is possible. The chain links TRBV4-1 to TRBJ2-6, with TRBD1 identical over 8 bases. This CDR3 is 18 amino acids long. Looked up from germline, CDR1 is MGHRA and CDR2 is YSYEKL. The DNA of the CDR3 is TGCGCCAGCAGCCAAGTCTGGACAGGGAACTCTGGGGCCAACGGCCTGACTTTC. Translated, it gives CASSQVWTGNSGANGLTF.

Points on this clone: Mismatch with germline at one junction end may stem from a read error. The chain is built from TRBV4-1 and TRBJ2-6; the D gene is possibly TRBD2 (7 bases). The CDR3 runs to 15 residues. CDR1 and CDR2 from the germline V gene are MGHRA and YSYEKL. The CDR3 reads CASSQDKGGANGLTF. CDR3 nucleotides: TGCGCCAGCAGCCAAGATAAAGGGGGGGCCAACGGCCTGACTTTC.

The chain couples TRBV19 to TRBJ1-6, with D unclear. Trimming left V 4 bases short and J 0 bases short, with 13 bases between. This CDR3 is built from 17 residues. Germline V gene sequence: CDR1 LNHDA, CDR2 SQIVND (reference sequence). This CDR3 is CASSNRPAGSYNSPLHF. The CDR3 DNA sequence: TGTGCCAGTAGTAACCGCCCGGCGGGCTCCTATAATTCACCCCTCCACTTT.

This clone is a singleton in its sample. The chain has TRBV19 and TRBJ1-4; D is perhaps TRBD1 (5 bases). Germline values: CDR1 LNHDA, CDR2 SQIVND (reference sequence). V lost 7 bases and J 8 bases, leaving 17 bases between the germline ends. The CDR3 loop spans 14 amino acids. The CDR3 reads CASTHQGLGEKLFF. The CDR3 DNA reads TGTGCCAGTACCCATCAGGGACTAGGAGAAAAACTGTTTTTT.

The J gene is TRBJ1-2, the V gene TRBV28; 8 bases line up with TRBD1. CDR1 MDHEN and CDR2 SYDVKM come from the germline V gene. The length of the CDR3 is 15 residues. The ends lost 6 bases at V and 5 bases at J; junction bases unmatched: 11. CDR3 residues: CASSFTRQGRYGYTF. CDR3 bases: TGTGCCAGCAGCTTTACCCGACAGGGGAGATATGGCTACACCTTC.

The CDR3 nucleotides are TGTGCCAGCGGGTCAGGGCGCGGCTCTGGAAACACCATATATTTT. Its translation: CASGSGRGSGNTIYF. The gene calls are TRBV2 and TRBJ1-3; D may be TRBD1 (5 bases). CDR1 SNHLY and CDR2 FYNNEI come from the germline V gene. The CDR3 has 15 amino acids. Trimming took off 8 bases at V and 0 bases at J, with 14 bases between the two ends. The whole variable domain, remainder taken from reference TRBV2 and TRBJ1-3, is EPEVTQTPSHQVTQMGQEVILRCVPISNHLYFYWYRQILGQKVEFLVSFYNNEISEKSEIFDDQFSVERPDGSNFTLKIRSTKLEDSAMYFCASGSGRGSGNTIYFGEGSWLTVV.

The CDR3 nucleotides read TGTGCCAGTAGTATATTTCAGGGCGGGACAGGGAGAGCCGAAGCTTTCTTT. It yields the protein CASSIFQGGTGRAEAFF. The rearrangement uses TRBV19 and TRBJ1-1, with 9 bases aligning to TRBD1. The CDR3 consists of 17 residues. V dropped 2 bases and J dropped 8; count of bases not matched to a gene: 15. The germline V gene has CDR1 LNHDA and CDR2 SQIVND (reference sequence).

The chain links TRBV7-8 to TRBJ2-5, with TRBD2 matching over 9 bases. The CDR3 is 17 residues long. The ends lost 1 base at V and 2 bases at J; junction bases unmatched: 8. The germline V gene encodes CDR1 SGHVS and CDR2 FQNEAQ. DNA for the CDR3: TGTGCCAGCAGCTTAGGAAGGACTAGCGCTAATCAAGAGACCCAGTACTTC. Translating gives CASSLGRTSANQETQYF.

The chain has TRBV6-5 and TRBJ1-2, with D tentatively TRBD1 (5 bases). Trimming shortened V by 2 bases and J by 6 bases, and 10 bases separated the two germline ends. CDR3 length: 13 residues. Per the germline V gene, CDR1 is MNHEY and CDR2 is SVGAGI. CDR3 residues: CASSYGGVDGYTF. The CDR3 bases are TGTGCCAGCAGTTACGGGGGGGTCGATGGCTACACCTTC.

About this clone: The junction differs from germline at one of its ends, possibly a read error. The V gene is TRBV7-9, the J gene TRBJ2-1; no clear D gene. The CDR3 runs 14 residues. From germline, CDR1 is SEHNR and CDR2 FQNEAQ (reference sequence). The CDR3 here is CSSSSRGVWNEQFF. The CDR3, as DNA: TGTTCCAGCAGCTCCCGAGGAGTTTGGAATGAGCAGTTCTTC.

The chain joins TRBV4-1 to TRBJ2-1; no firm D call. Per the germline V gene, CDR1 is MGHRA and CDR2 is YSYEKL. The CDR3 covers 15 residues. The V and J ends lost 0 bases and 4 bases respectively, with 10 bases between them. CDR3 amino acids: CASSQDSLSYNEQFF. DNA of the CDR3: TGCGCCAGCAGCCAAGATAGCCTCTCATACAATGAGCAGTTCTTC.

There are a few counts of this clone. V gene TRBV27 combines with J gene TRBJ2-7; 13 bases match TRBD2. Germline V gene lookup returns CDR1 MNHEY and CDR2 SMNVEV (reference sequence). J gave up 5 bases and V 6 bases, and 7 bases lay outside the gene matches. There are 15 residues in the CDR3. The CDR3 coding sequence is TGTGCCAGCAGGACTAGCGGGAGGTTACCCAACGAGCAGTACTTC. This sequence encodes CASRTSGRLPNEQYF.

In this sample, this clone turned up once. The rearrangement joins TRBV27 to TRBJ1-5, with D possibly matching TRBD1 (5 bases). CDR1 is MNHEY, CDR2 SMNVEV, per germline (reference sequence). Trimming cost V 5 bases and J 7 bases, with 21 bases left between them. The CDR3 is 16 amino acids. In nucleotides, the CDR3 is TGTGCCAGCAGTCCCGGGGGGGAAGGGCGCGGGCAGCCCCAGCATTTT. It specifies CASSPGGEGRGQPQHF.

The rearrangement links TRBV6-6 to TRBJ1-1, with D possibly matching TRBD1 (6 bases). Trimming took 7 bases from V and 1 from J, leaving 19 bases between them. This CDR3 has 16 residues. Looked up from germline, CDR1 is MNHNY and CDR2 is SVGAGI (reference sequence). The CDR3 here is CASTPRGRGGNTEAFF. The CDR3 DNA is TGTGCCAGCACCCCCCGGGGGAGGGGGGGGAACACTGAAGCTTTCTTT.

CDR3 coding DNA: TGTGCCTGGAGTTGGGGACTAGCTAGGAATGAGCAGTTCTTC. Translation gives CAWSWGLARNEQFF. J is TRBJ2-1 and V is TRBV30; TRBD2 matches 9 bases. CDR1 GTSNPN and CDR2 SVGIG come from the germline V gene (reference sequence). V was clipped by 2 bases and J by 7 bases; unmatched bases: 6. CDR3 length: 14 amino acids. The whole variable domain, remainder taken from reference TRBV30 and TRBJ2-1, is SQTIHQWPATLVQPVGSPLSLECTVEGTSNPNLYWYRQAAGRGLQLLFYSVGIGQISSEVPQNLSASRPQDRQFILSSKKLLLSDSGFYLCAWSWGLARNEQFFGPGTRLTVL.

The chain has TRBV7-8 and TRBJ1-1; D remains unclear. This CDR3 has 14 amino acids. Deletions cut 6 bases from V and 3 bases from J, with 14 bases between. Germline V CDR1 and CDR2: SGHVS, FQNEAQ. The CDR3 DNA follows: TGTGCCAGCAGGGCGACGTTCGGGGACACTGAAGCTTTCTTT. As protein: CASRATFGDTEAFF.

The chain joins TRBV2 to TRBJ2-3; 14 bases match TRBD2. Trimming at V came to 6 bases and at J to 7 bases, leaving 6 bases not matched to a gene. Germline values: CDR1 SNHLY, CDR2 FYNNEI. There are 15 residues in the CDR3. The CDR3 here is CASRWTSGRMYTQYF. DNA of the CDR3: TGTGCCAGCAGGTGGACTAGCGGGAGGATGTATACGCAGTATTTT.

A few counts support this clone. The junction departs from germline at one end; a sequencing error may be responsible. The V call is TRBV4-3, the J call TRBJ1-1; weak D call: TRBD1 (5 bases). The CDR3 sequence is 15 residues long. Germline V gene lookup returns CDR1 LGHNA and CDR2 YSLEER. The chain's CDR3 is CASSQDRAGNAEAFF. For the CDR3, the DNA is TGCGCCAGCAGCCAAGATAGGGCAGGGAACGCTGAAGCTTTCTTT.

This clone was detected only a few times. The CDR3 sequence is CASSLGTGGNSPLHF. As DNA, the CDR3 is TGTGCCAGCAGCCTTGGGACAGGGGGTAATTCACCCCTCCACTTT. The chain combines TRBV6-1 with TRBJ1-6, with TRBD1 identical over 11 bases. The CDR3 has 15 residues. The ends lost 6 bases at V and 6 bases at J; junction bases unmatched: 4. Germline CDR1 reads MNHNS; CDR2 reads SASEGT.

In this sample, this clone turned up once. The DNA for the CDR3 is TGTGCCAGCAGCTTAGCCGCGGGGGGGAAAAGCACAGATACGCAGTATTTT. It codes for CASSLAAGGKSTDTQYF. This chain uses TRBV7-2 with TRBJ2-3; 9 nucleotides match TRBD2. CDR1 is SGHTA, CDR2 FQGNSA, per germline. V dropped 0 bases and J dropped 0; count of bases not matched to a gene: 4. The CDR3 consists of 17 residues.

This clone occurred once. The V gene is TRBV7-9, the J gene TRBJ2-7; TRBD2 agrees at 7 bases. The V gene's germline CDR1 is SEHNR and CDR2 FQNEAQ (reference sequence). The CDR3 runs to 14 residues. The V gene end was trimmed by 7 bases and the J gene end by 4 bases; junction bases not matched to a gene: 10. CDR3 in amino acids: CASNRAGNEYEQYF. The CDR3 DNA reads TGTGCCAGCAACCGAGCGGGGAATGAGTACGAGCAGTACTTC.

The chain joins TRBV27 to TRBJ2-5; 13 bases are a match to TRBD2. Trimming took 5 bases from V and 0 from J; bases not matched to a gene: 15. The CDR3 spans 20 residues. The germline V gene encodes CDR1 MNHEY and CDR2 SMNVEV (reference sequence). The CDR3 is CASSPLAWTSGGLYQETQYF. CDR3 sequence (DNA): TGTGCCAGCAGTCCCCTAGCCTGGACTAGCGGGGGCCTGTACCAAGAGACCCAGTACTTC.